The clone carrying this T cell receptor (beta chain) has only a few counts. Antigen: not known. PCR primers comprised 60 Vbeta and 13 Jbeta primers. The assay was immunoSEQ multiplex PCR, and TCRdb's table has in-frame clones only and misses some. The sample includes about 200,000 clones, approximately 11% of them seen just once. The entry originates in a study of cytomegalovirus exposure and HLA in healthy donors. Study-wide results and caveats: When a later analysis was performed, an Asian-associated ancestry cluster reportedly had fewer N-insertions than the approximately 700-donor mean. Associated with HLA alleles at 0.05 false discovery rate in a later analysis were about 17,000 TCR beta sequences. TCR beta sequences reportedly predicted most subjects' HLA-A and HLA-B alleles accurately.

Germline CDR1 is MNHEY and CDR2 is SMNVEV (reference sequence). The V and J ends lost 1 base and 2 bases respectively, with 10 bases between them. CDR3 length equals 15 residues. Nominal health characterized the donors when sampled, though unrecorded immune exposures were likely. Sequenced: PBMCs. V usage is TRBV27 and J usage is TRBJ2-3; D may be TRBD2 (6 bases). This sequence was found in a man aged 50 to 59 in good health and CMV-seropositive. CDR3 sequence (DNA): TGTGCCAGCAGTTTATTAGCGGCCACCACAGATACGCAGTATTTT. Its protein product is CASSLLAATTDTQYF.